Listed below are T cell receptor beta chains from one sample, sequenced in a study of blood T cell repertoires in COVID-19. The table came from immunoSEQ multiplex PCR; TCRdb's copy has only in-frame clones and leaves some out. The data contain 350,000 to 400,000 clones, approximately 89% of them singletons. The sequenced material came from PBMCs or T cells enriched from blood (not recorded which). The receptors derive from a woman between 40 and 50 years old who had been exposed to COVID-19. The CDR3 runs from the conserved cysteine through the conserved F or W. D genes are given only for firm matches. Size values are once, few and many counts, or a class for expanded clones, and some rows have none.

v_call	clone_size	j_call	d_call	cdr3_nt	cdr3_aa
TRBV7-2	once	TRBJ1-3	TRBD1	TGTGCCAGCAGCTTGAAAGGGGGCGACGGAAACACCATATATTTT	CASSLKGGDGNTIYF
TRBV5-1	.	TRBJ1-2	.	TGCGCCAGCAGCCCCCGATGGGGTAGCGATGGCTACACCTTC	CASSPRWGSDGYTF
TRBV19	.	TRBJ2-7	.	TGTGCCAGCCGGAAGGGCTCAGGGGTCTACGAGCAGTACTTC	CASRKGSGVYEQYF
TRBV19	.	TRBJ1-6	.	TGTGCCAGTAGTCAAACCGGACGGATCCAGGGGAGCGCCTATAATTCACCCCTCCACTTT	CASSQTGRIQGSAYNSPLHF
TRBV13	.	TRBJ2-7	TRBD2	TGTGCCAGCAGCTCTAGGACTAGCCCTCCCTACGAGCAGTACTTC	CASSSRTSPPYEQYF
TRBV20-1	.	TRBJ1-2	.	TGCAGTGCTAGTGTTAGCGGTAGTAACTATGGCTACACCTTC	CSASVSGSNYGYTF
TRBV2	.	TRBJ1-2	.	TGTGCCCCAGATGGCTACACCTTC	CAPDGYTF
TRBV11-3	once	TRBJ2-2	.	TGTGCCAGCGGAAAAACGAAGGGACAAGGTATCGGGGAGCTGTTTTTT	CASGKTKGQGIGELFF
TRBV18	.	TRBJ1-6	.	TGTGCCAGCTCACCCTCGGCAGGCGCCGCGGGATCACCCCTCCACTTT	CASSPSAGAAGSPLHF
TRBV20-1	.	TRBJ1-2	.	TGCAGTGCTTTTGGCCCACAGGGCCGTACCTTC	CSAFGPQGRTF
TRBV11-2	.	TRBJ1-1	TRBD1	TGTGCCAGCAGGCGGACAGGGACCTTAATCACTGAAGCTTTCTTT	CASRRTGTLITEAFF
TRBV6-1	.	TRBJ1-5	TRBD1	TGTGCCAGCAGTGAGAACCGGGGGCAGGGGGGCCAGCCCCAGCATTTT	CASSENRGQGGQPQHF
TRBV5-1	.	TRBJ2-3	TRBD2	TGCGCCAGCAGCTTAAGCGGGGGTCCTGATACGCAGTATTTT	CASSLSGGPDTQYF
TRBV5-1	.	TRBJ2-5	.	TGCGCCAGCAGGGGGGAAATACAGGGATTTGAGACCCAGTACTTC	CASRGEIQGFETQYF
TRBV5-1	.	TRBJ1-2	.	TGCGCCAGCAGCTTGGGCACCGAGAGCTATGGCTACACCTTC	CASSLGTESYGYTF
TRBV5-6	.	TRBJ1-2	TRBD1	TGTGCCAGCAGCTGGAGGGACAGGGATGGCTACACCTTC	CASSWRDRDGYTF
TRBV6-6	.	TRBJ1-2	TRBD1	TGTGCCACCGGGACAGGGGGCCTCAACTATGGCTACACCTTC	CATGTGGLNYGYTF
TRBV9	.	TRBJ1-5	.	TGTGCCAGCAGCGGAACGGGGTCAGGTCAGCCCCAGCATTTT	CASSGTGSGQPQHF
TRBV27	.	TRBJ2-2	TRBD2	TGTGCCAGCAGTCCCGGACTAGCGGGAGGCACCGGGGAGCTGTTTTTT	CASSPGLAGGTGELFF
TRBV7-3	.	TRBJ2-6	TRBD1	TGTGCCAGCAGCCCCCAAACAGGGGTCTCTGGGGCCAACGTCCTGACTTTC	CASSPQTGVSGANVLTF
TRBV19	.	TRBJ1-1	.	TGTGCCAGTCTAACCAACACTGAAGCTTTCTTT	CASLTNTEAFF
TRBV28	.	TRBJ1-5	TRBD1	TGTGCCAGCAGTTTGGGACAGGGCAATCAGCCCCAGCATTTT	CASSLGQGNQPQHF
TRBV5-4	.	TRBJ1-1	TRBD1	TGTGCCAGCAGCCCCGGGACAGGGAGGTTCACTGAAGCTTTCTTT	CASSPGTGRFTEAFF
TRBV5-5	.	TRBJ2-7	.	TGTGCCAGCACTGAGGGCGCTCGGGGGAGCTCCTACGAGCAGTACTTC	CASTEGARGSSYEQYF
TRBV10-3	.	TRBJ1-2	TRBD1	TGTGCCATCAGTGGGACAGGGAACTATGGCTACACCTTC	CAISGTGNYGYTF
TRBV7-9	.	TRBJ2-5	TRBD2	TGTGCCAGCAGCCCCGAAGGGTGGATAGCGGGGGGCCTAAAAGAGACCCAGTACTTC	CASSPEGWIAGGLKETQYF
TRBV9	.	TRBJ1-6	TRBD1	TGTGCCAGCAGCGGCCGGGACAGGGCAGGCTCACCCCTCCACTTT	CASSGRDRAGSPLHF
TRBV7-8	.	TRBJ1-5	.	TGTGCCAGCAGCTTTTCGGGGGACAATCAGCCCCAGCATTTT	CASSFSGDNQPQHF
TRBV7-9	few	TRBJ1-2	.	TGTGCCAGCAGCTTAGGAGGCAGCTATGGCTACACCTTC	CASSLGGSYGYTF
TRBV15	.	TRBJ1-6	.	TGTGCCACCAGCAGAGATAGGGGCTATTCACCCCTCCACTTT	CATSRDRGYSPLHF
TRBV29-1	.	TRBJ1-2	.	TGCAGCGTTGGGTCAGGGAAAGTCGGTGGCTACACCTTC	CSVGSGKVGGYTF
TRBV19	.	TRBJ2-3	.	TGTGCCAGTAGTATGATGACAGGCAGCACAGATACGCAGTATTTT	CASSMMTGSTDTQYF
TRBV6-2/TRBV6-3	once	TRBJ2-7	TRBD1	TGTGCCAGCAGTTACTCGATTTTGACAGGGGGCCCCTACGAGCAGTACTTC	CASSYSILTGGPYEQYF
TRBV4-1	.	TRBJ1-1	.	TGCGCCAGCAGGGGAGCGGGCGGGCAGAGGAACACTGAAGCTTTCTTT	CASRGAGGQRNTEAFF
TRBV5-1	.	TRBJ1-1	.	TGCGCCAGTAAGAGAACGCAGGCGAACACTGAAGCTTTCTTT	CASKRTQANTEAFF
TRBV7-2	.	TRBJ2-1	.	TGTGCCAGCAGCTTAACCCCGGGACTGGCGAATGAGCAGTTCTTC	CASSLTPGLANEQFF
TRBV7-3	.	TRBJ2-3	TRBD1	TGTGCCAGCAGCTCCGGACAGGGTGCAGATACGCAGTATTTT	CASSSGQGADTQYF
TRBV19	few	TRBJ1-1	.	TGTGCCAGTAGTATGCAGGGGAGGAACACTGAAGCTTTCTTT	CASSMQGRNTEAFF
TRBV29-1	once	TRBJ1-1	TRBD1	TGCAGCGTTGAGAGGAACAGGGGCTTCGAGAACACTGAAGCTTTCTTT	CSVERNRGFENTEAFF
TRBV19	.	TRBJ2-1	TRBD2	TGTGCCAGCCATACTCTAGCGGGGGGAATATATGAGCAGTTCTTC	CASHTLAGGIYEQFF
TRBV7-2	.	TRBJ2-7	TRBD2	TGTGCCAGCAGCGAAGGCTGGGCTAGCGGGAGGTACGAGCAGTACTTC	CASSEGWASGRYEQYF
TRBV7-9	.	TRBJ1-6	TRBD1	TGTGCCAGCAGCCAAGGGACAGGGGGACATTCACCCCTCCACTTT	CASSQGTGGHSPLHF
TRBV19	.	TRBJ1-1	.	TGTGCCAGTAGTCCGGCCCCCCGGGAGATGGCTTTCTTT	CASSPAPREMAFF
TRBV5-4	.	TRBJ2-1	TRBD2	TGTGCCAGCAGCTTGGCAGGGACTAGCGGGGACAATGAGCAGTTCTTC	CASSLAGTSGDNEQFF
TRBV4-3	.	TRBJ1-2	.	TGCGCCAGCAGCCAAGTTGGCGGCAGTTTTGATGGCTACACCTTC	CASSQVGGSFDGYTF
TRBV24-1	.	TRBJ2-5	.	TGTGCCACCAGTGACCTAACTAGGGCTGGGGAGACCCAGTACTTC	CATSDLTRAGETQYF
TRBV19	.	TRBJ2-2	TRBD1	TGTGCCAGTACCACGCGACAGGGGGGCACCGGGGAGCTGTTTTTT	CASTTRQGGTGELFF
TRBV12-5	once	TRBJ1-4	TRBD1	TGTGCTAGTGGTTTGGTGGGGAAGGGGGCATATGAAAAACTGTTTTTT	CASGLVGKGAYEKLFF